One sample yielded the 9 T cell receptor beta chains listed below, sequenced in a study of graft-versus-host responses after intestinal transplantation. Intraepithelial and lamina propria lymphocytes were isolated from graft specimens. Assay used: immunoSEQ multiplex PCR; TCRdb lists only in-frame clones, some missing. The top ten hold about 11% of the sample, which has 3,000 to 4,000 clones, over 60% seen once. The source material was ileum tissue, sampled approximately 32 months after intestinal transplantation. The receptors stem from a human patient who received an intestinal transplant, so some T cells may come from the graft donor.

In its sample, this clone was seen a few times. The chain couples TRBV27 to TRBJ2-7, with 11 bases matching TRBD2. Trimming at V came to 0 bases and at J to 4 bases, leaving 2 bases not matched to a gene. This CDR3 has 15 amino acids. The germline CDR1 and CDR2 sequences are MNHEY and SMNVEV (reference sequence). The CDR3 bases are TGTGCCAGCAGTTTATCTAGCGGGGGGGCGTACGAGCAGTACTTC. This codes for CASSLSSGGAYEQYF.

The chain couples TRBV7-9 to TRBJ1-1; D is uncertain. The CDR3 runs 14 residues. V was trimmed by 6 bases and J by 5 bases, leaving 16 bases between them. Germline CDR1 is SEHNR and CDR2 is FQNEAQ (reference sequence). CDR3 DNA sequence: TGTGCCAGCAGTTCTAATTCCCGGTGGACTGAAGCTTTCTTT. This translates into CASSSNSRWTEAFF.

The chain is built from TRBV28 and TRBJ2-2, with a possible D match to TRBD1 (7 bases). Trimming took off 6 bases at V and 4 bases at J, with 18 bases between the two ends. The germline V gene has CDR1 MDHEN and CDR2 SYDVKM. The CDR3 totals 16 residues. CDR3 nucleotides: TGTGCCAGCAGCTACGCCGGGACAGCGGGCACCGGGGAGCTGTTTTTT. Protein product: CASSYAGTAGTGELFF.

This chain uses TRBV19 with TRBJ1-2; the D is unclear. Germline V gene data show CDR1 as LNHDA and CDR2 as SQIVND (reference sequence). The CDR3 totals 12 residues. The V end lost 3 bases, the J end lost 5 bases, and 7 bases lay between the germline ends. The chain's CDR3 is CASSMERYGYTF. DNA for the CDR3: TGTGCCAGTAGTATGGAAAGATATGGCTACACCTTC. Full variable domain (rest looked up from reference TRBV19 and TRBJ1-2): DGGITQSPKYLFRKEGQNVTLSCEQNLNHDAMYWYRQDPGQGLRLIYYSQIVNDFQKGDIAEGYSVSREKKESFPLTVTSAQKNPTAFYLCASSMERYGYTFGSGTRLTVV.

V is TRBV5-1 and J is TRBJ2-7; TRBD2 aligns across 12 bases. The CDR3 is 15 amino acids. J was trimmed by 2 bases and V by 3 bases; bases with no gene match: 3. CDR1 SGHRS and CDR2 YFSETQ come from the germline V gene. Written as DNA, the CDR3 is TGCGCCAGCAGCTATGGACTAGCGGGAACCTACGAGCAGTACTTC. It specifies CASSYGLAGTYEQYF.

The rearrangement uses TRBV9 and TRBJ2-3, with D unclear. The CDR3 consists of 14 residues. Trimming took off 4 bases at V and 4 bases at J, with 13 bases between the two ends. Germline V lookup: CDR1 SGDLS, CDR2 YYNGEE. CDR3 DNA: TGTGCCAGCAGCCCGACGGAGATCCCAGATACGCAGTATTTT. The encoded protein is CASSPTEIPDTQYF.

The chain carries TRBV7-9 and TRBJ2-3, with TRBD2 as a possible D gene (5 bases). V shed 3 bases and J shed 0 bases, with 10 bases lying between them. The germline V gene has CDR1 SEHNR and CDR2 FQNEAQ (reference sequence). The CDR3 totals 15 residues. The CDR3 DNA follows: TGTGCCAGCAGCTTTCCCGGGAAAAGCACAGATACGCAGTATTTT. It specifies CASSFPGKSTDTQYF. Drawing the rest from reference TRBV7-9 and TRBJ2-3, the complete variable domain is DTGVSQNPRHKITKRGQNVTFRCDPISEHNRLYWYRQTLGQGPEFLTYFQNEAQLEKSRLLSDRFSAERPKGSFSTLEIQRTEQGDSAMYLCASSFPGKSTDTQYFGPGTRLTVL.

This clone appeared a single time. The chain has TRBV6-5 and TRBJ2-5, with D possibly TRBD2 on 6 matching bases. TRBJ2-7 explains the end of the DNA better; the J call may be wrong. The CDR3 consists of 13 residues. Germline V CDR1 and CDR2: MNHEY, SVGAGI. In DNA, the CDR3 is TGTGCCAGCAGTGCCCTAACTAGCTCCGAGCAGTACTTC. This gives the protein CASSALTSSEQYF.

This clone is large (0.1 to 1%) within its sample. This chain's CDR3 is CSVRQGARGYTF. CDR3 in DNA: TGCAGCGTCAGACAGGGGGCGCGTGGCTACACCTTC. The V call is TRBV29-1, the J call TRBJ1-2, with 10 bases fitting TRBD1. This CDR3 has 12 amino acids. Looked up from germline, CDR1 is SQVTM and CDR2 is ANQGSEA. After removal of 6 bases from V and 7 bases from J, the junction contained 5 bases not matched to a gene. The whole variable domain, remainder taken from reference TRBV29-1 and TRBJ1-2, is SAVISQKPSRDICQRGTSLTIQCQVDSQVTMMFWYRQQPGQSLTLIATANQGSEATYESGFVIDKFPISRPNLTFSTLTVSNMSPEDSSIYLCSVRQGARGYTFGSGTRLTVV.